This T cell receptor (beta chain) was sequenced in a study of blood T cell repertoires in COVID-19. Study background: From the United States, Italy and Spain came samples of acute and convalescent COVID-19. Sources were T cells, B-cell-depleted T cells, or PBMCs; the material itself was cDNA or gDNA.

Original processing notes: Amplified reference gene primers provided the basis for estimating nucleated cell counts. Sequencing used immunoSEQ multiplex PCR; TCRdb keeps in-frame clones, though not all of them. Clonal size and the V and J genes are those of that table, whereas D and trimming came from the DNA. Here the sample spans 45,000 to 70,000 clones, around 82% being singletons. Germline values: CDR1 MNHNS, CDR2 SASEGT. V was pared by 2 bases and J by 9 bases, with 14 bases between. The CDR3 is 15 amino acids. The chain uses TRBV6-1 and TRBJ1-6; D gene ambiguous. The receptor's source is an elderly woman with acute or convalescent COVID-19. Sequencing used peripheral blood. CDR3: CASSELVYPGSPLHF. The CDR3 DNA is TGTGCCAGCAGTGAATTGGTCTACCCCGGTTCACCCCTCCACTTT.